Each of the 19 T cell receptor beta chains below was sequenced from the same sample in a study of cytomegalovirus exposure and HLA in healthy donors. Clones were sequenced by immunoSEQ multiplex PCR, and TCRdb holds only the in-frame ones, with some missing. Altogether 170,000 or so clones are present, 84% being singletons, with the ten largest covering about 3%. Sequencing was done on a sample of PBMCs. The receptor source for this set is a woman aged 18-35 years in good health and CMV-seropositive.

The chain combines TRBV28 with TRBJ2-5; D not resolved. There are 14 residues in the CDR3. The V gene lost 5 bases and the J gene lost 0 bases, with 10 bases spanning the gap. Germline CDR1 and CDR2: MDHEN and SYDVKM. Here the CDR3 reads CASSRGMDQETQYF. CDR3 nucleotide sequence: TGTGCCAGCAGTCGAGGTATGGACCAAGAGACCCAGTACTTC.

V and J are TRBV7-2 and TRBJ2-1, with TRBD2 matching over 11 bases. V trimming: 1 base; J trimming: 5 bases; junction bases outside the gene matches: 4. The CDR3 consists of 16 residues. Germline values: CDR1 SGHTA, CDR2 FQGNSA. For the CDR3, the DNA is TGTGCCAGCAGCTTAGGGGCTAGCGGGGGGCACAATGAGCAGTTCTTC. Its protein product is CASSLGASGGHNEQFF.

In this sample, this clone turned up once. The V and J genes are TRBV18 and TRBJ1-4; 7 bases match TRBD1. Per the germline V gene, CDR1 is KGHSH and CDR2 is LQKENI. This CDR3 region has 17 residues. V lost 2 bases and J lost 0; bases outside the gene matches: 6. Written as DNA, the CDR3 is TGTGCCAGCTCACCAACAGGGGCCCTTGCAACTAATGAAAAACTGTTTTTT. As protein: CASSPTGALATNEKLFF.

The rearrangement links TRBV5-6 to TRBJ1-6, with TRBD1 matching 7 bases. This CDR3 comprises 18 residues. Germline V gene lookup returns CDR1 SGHDT and CDR2 YYEEEE. Trimming removed 4 bases from V and 1 base from J; junction bases left unmatched: 11. CDR3 in amino acids: CASSPTLHRGSYNSPLHF. Here the CDR3 DNA reads TGTGCCAGCAGCCCAACACTACACAGGGGATCCTATAATTCACCCCTCCACTTT.

The CDR3 sequence: CSAILDSYEQYF. CDR3 nucleotides: TGCAGCGCCATACTAGATTCCTACGAGCAGTACTTC. V usage is TRBV29-1 and J usage is TRBJ2-7, with D possibly being TRBD2 (5 bases). Germline assignment: CDR1 SQVTM and CDR2 ANQGSEA. The CDR3 consists of 12 residues. Trimming shortened V by 7 bases and J by 1 base, and 11 bases separated the two germline ends.

This chain joins TRBV7-2 and TRBJ2-5, with TRBD1 matching over 11 bases. This CDR3 is built from 15 residues. The trim removed 5 bases at V and 4 bases at J, leaving 6 bases unmatched. The germline V gene has CDR1 SGHTA and CDR2 FQGNSA. CDR3: CASSPRDRGVETQYF. CDR3 nucleotide sequence: TGTGCCAGCAGCCCTAGGGACAGGGGGGTAGAGACCCAGTACTTC.

The V call is TRBV2, the J call TRBJ2-1; no clear D gene. Germline V gene data show CDR1 as SNHLY and CDR2 as FYNNEI. V lost 5 bases and J 5 bases, leaving 19 bases between the germline ends. There are 16 residues in the CDR3. The CDR3 DNA reads as TGTGCCAGCAGTTTCCGGGTCCCACTATCGAACAATGAGCAGTTCTTC. Its translation: CASSFRVPLSNNEQFF.

The V gene is TRBV6-1, the J gene TRBJ1-2; 7 nucleotides line up with TRBD1. Per the germline V gene, CDR1 is MNHNS and CDR2 is SASEGT. V lost 6 bases, J lost 7 bases, and 14 bases stayed unmatched. This CDR3 contains 15 residues. CDR3 bases: TGTGCCAGCAGACCGGGACAGACCTCCTCGTTTGGCTACACCTTC. The encoded protein is CASRPGQTSSFGYTF.

The chain couples TRBV5-1 to TRBJ1-1; D perhaps matches TRBD1 (5 bases). The CDR3 length is 15 residues. Germline lookup yields CDR1 SGHRS and CDR2 YFSETQ. The V end was cut by 0 bases, the J end by 5 bases, with 14 bases between. The CDR3 is CASSLVRGSGTEAFF. DNA of the CDR3: TGCGCCAGCAGCTTGGTCCGGGGGTCGGGTACTGAAGCTTTCTTT.

This sequence joins TRBV11-1 and TRBJ2-3; possible D gene TRBD1, 6 bases. CDR1 SGHAT and CDR2 FQDESV come from the germline V gene (reference sequence). The CDR3 covers 15 residues. Trimming left V 5 bases short and J 4 bases short, with 16 bases between. CDR3 DNA: TGTGCCAGCAGCCCACGGGCCAGGGGTGCAGATACGCAGTATTTT. This encodes CASSPRARGADTQYF.

The V call is TRBV29-1, the J call TRBJ2-5; TRBD2 matches at 7 bases. V lost 5 bases to trimming and J lost 5 bases; unmatched junction nucleotides: 8. CDR1 is SQVTM and CDR2 is ANQGSEA in the germline V gene. CDR3 length: 13 residues. The CDR3 nucleotides are TGCAGCGTTCGGGGCGGGGAGGGGGAGACCCAGTACTTC. It is translated as CSVRGGEGETQYF.

This clone was detected a few times. The chain uses TRBV7-8 and TRBJ1-1; D is possibly TRBD1 (5 bases). V dropped 5 bases and J dropped 4 bases, with 11 bases sitting between them. Per germline, CDR1 SGHVS and CDR2 FQNEAQ. This CDR3 is 13 amino acids long. The CDR3, as DNA: TGTGCCAGCAGCCTAGGCCAGGGCACTGAAGCTTTCTTT. Translation gives CASSLGQGTEAFF.

J is TRBJ1-3 and V is TRBV5-5; perhaps TRBD1 as D (6 bases). Germline V gene sequence: CDR1 SGHKS, CDR2 YYEKEE (reference sequence). The CDR3 runs 16 residues. V gave up 4 bases and J gave up 2 bases, with 16 bases separating them. The CDR3 nucleotides are TGTGCCAGCAGCCGCGATACGGGGGGCCCTGGAAACACCATATATTTT. Its protein is CASSRDTGGPGNTIYF.

This sequence joins TRBV7-9 and TRBJ1-4; 8 positions agree with TRBD1. The junction had 7 bases not matched to a gene; V was cut back by 2 bases and J by 8 bases. CDR1 and CDR2 (germline): SEHNR, FQNEAQ (reference sequence). This CDR3 is built from 15 residues. CDR3 protein: CASSLWQGAFEKLFF. In DNA, the CDR3 is TGTGCCAGCAGCTTATGGCAGGGGGCTTTCGAAAAACTGTTTTTT.

V usage is TRBV7-9 and J usage is TRBJ1-2, with D maybe TRBD1 (6 bases). V lost 6 bases to trimming and J lost 8 bases, with 16 bases between them. Germline CDR1 and CDR2: SEHNR and FQNEAQ (reference sequence). The CDR3 runs 13 residues. The CDR3 region is CASSSDSPGGYTF. The CDR3 DNA is TGTGCCAGCAGTTCGGACAGCCCCGGGGGCTACACCTTC.

The chain uses TRBV5-4 and TRBJ1-5; the D is unclear. Germline V CDR1 and CDR2: SGHNT, YYREEE (reference sequence). CDR3 length equals 12 residues. The germline V and J ends were trimmed by 0 bases and 5 bases, with 3 bases remaining between them. CDR3 in DNA: TGTGCCAGCAGCTTGGGCGATCAGCCCCAGCATTTT. Translated: CASSLGDQPQHF.

CDR3 in amino acids: CASSQDRGLAGGISYNEQFF. The CDR3 region has the DNA TGCGCCAGCAGCCAAGATAGGGGGCTAGCGGGGGGGATTTCCTACAATGAGCAGTTCTTC. The chain joins TRBV4-1 to TRBJ2-1, with TRBD2 matching 12 bases. From germline, CDR1 is MGHRA and CDR2 YSYEKL. The CDR3 contains 20 residues. V lost 0 bases to trimming and J lost 1 base; unmatched junction nucleotides: 10.

The rearrangement uses TRBV5-1 and TRBJ2-7; 12 bases align to TRBD2. The V gene's germline CDR1 is SGHRS and CDR2 YFSETQ. The CDR3 covers 14 residues. J lost 5 bases, V lost 1 base, and 1 base had no gene match. The CDR3 region is CASSLWTSGDEQYF. Written as DNA, the CDR3 is TGCGCCAGCAGCTTGTGGACTAGCGGGGACGAGCAGTACTTC.

This rearrangement joins TRBV2 to TRBJ1-6, with 7 nucleotides matching TRBD1. In germline, CDR1 is SNHLY, CDR2 FYNNEI. The CDR3 contains 12 residues. Trimming removed 6 bases from V and 7 bases from J; junction bases left unmatched: 0. CDR3 loop: CASRGQNSPLHF. The CDR3 DNA is TGTGCCAGCAGGGGACAGAATTCACCCCTCCACTTT.